This T cell receptor beta chain was sequenced for a study of circulating and synovial CD4+ cells in juvenile arthritis. Study observations and caveats: These blood cells shared more CDR3 sequences with synovium than bulk blood. CPL and bulk CD4 samples differed at least tenfold in T cell genomes.

With respect to this clone: Its antigen remains unidentified.

Profiled with immunoSEQ multiplex PCR; TCRdb holds only in-frame clones, not every one. The table records 14,000 or so clones, approximately 83% of them present only once. CDR1 and CDR2 (germline): MGHRA, YSYEKL. V lost 3 bases to trimming and J lost 2 bases, with 12 bases between them. This CDR3 region has 15 residues. This TCR was sampled from a human patient with juvenile idiopathic arthritis. Some clones in this sample may be carry-over from other donors' samples. The chain uses TRBV4-1 and TRBJ2-3, with D possibly being TRBD1 (7 bases). The sequenced sample was CD4+ T cells from synovial fluid. CDR3 bases: TGCGCCAGCAGCCACCAGGGGGGACTCACAGATACGCAGTATTTT. Protein: CASSHQGGLTDTQYF.